The rows below give T cell receptor beta chains drawn from one sample of a study of OX40 agonist ivuxolimab in advanced cancers. Only in-frame clones appear in the TCRdb table, and some are missing; sequencing was by immunoSEQ multiplex PCR. The table shows about 60,000 clones, with approximately 86% occurring only once. The input for sequencing was CD4+ or CD8+ T cells sorted from blood, taken in a trial of the OX40 agonist ivuxolimab. These receptors all come from an adult with an advanced solid tumor such as melanoma, head and neck, liver or kidney cancer. CDR3s include the opening cysteine and the closing phenylalanine or tryptophan. The D gene is left open where the match is weak. Some rows have no size entry. The others give once, few or many, or a class for an expanded clone.

DNA: TGTGCCAGCAGCCAAGTGGGCAGGGAAGGCTATGGCTACACCTTC
CDR3: CASSQVGREGYGYTF
D: .
V: TRBV4-2
J: TRBJ1-2
size: once

DNA: TGTGCCAGCAGTGTTTGGATGAACACTGAAGCTTTCTTT
CDR3: CASSVWMNTEAFF
D: .
V: TRBV2
J: TRBJ1-1
size: .

DNA: TGCGCCAGCAGCTATGGTATGGGCAACACTGAAGCTTTCTTT
CDR3: CASSYGMGNTEAFF
D: .
V: TRBV5-1
J: TRBJ1-1
size: .

DNA: TGTGCCAGCATAGCGGGGGCCAGAATAGATACGCAGTATTTT
CDR3: CASIAGARIDTQYF
D: TRBD2
V: TRBV2
J: TRBJ2-3
size: .

DNA: TGTGCCAGCAATTCGCGACAGGGAGGGGCCTACGAGCAGTACTTC
CDR3: CASNSRQGGAYEQYF
D: .
V: TRBV6-6
J: TRBJ2-7
size: .

DNA: TGTGCCAGCTCACCGGGGGGCGATACGAGGGACAACACTGAAGCTTTCTTT
CDR3: CASSPGGDTRDNTEAFF
D: .
V: TRBV18
J: TRBJ1-1
size: .

DNA: TGTGCCAGCAGTATCATCCTGGGACAATGGGGCACTGAAGCTTTCTTT
CDR3: CASSIILGQWGTEAFF
D: .
V: TRBV28
J: TRBJ1-1
size: .

DNA: TGTGCCAGCAGCTCGGGTCAGGGCGGGGGGAAACAAGAGACCCAGTACTTC
CDR3: CASSSGQGGGKQETQYF
D: TRBD2
V: TRBV7-2
J: TRBJ2-5
size: .

DNA: TGTGCCAGCAGCGAAGAGTGGGTACAACTGTTTTTT
CDR3: CASSEEWVQLFF
D: .
V: TRBV7-9
J: TRBJ1-4
size: .

DNA: TGTGCCAGCACAAACAGGGAAGCTTTCTTT
CDR3: CASTNREAFF
D: .
V: TRBV6-6
J: TRBJ1-1
size: once

DNA: TGTGCCAGCAGTGACGACAGTTACGCTGAAGCTTTCTTT
CDR3: CASSDDSYAEAFF
D: .
V: TRBV6-6
J: TRBJ1-1
size: .

DNA: TGCGCCAGCAGCGGCCGGGACAGGGGGCCCATCGGCCACGAGCAGTACTTC
CDR3: CASSGRDRGPIGHEQYF
D: TRBD1
V: TRBV5-1
J: TRBJ2-7
size: .

DNA: TGTGCCAGCTCACAAACCTCCGGGGGGGGAGATTCACCCCTCCACTTT
CDR3: CASSQTSGGGDSPLHF
D: .
V: TRBV18
J: TRBJ1-6
size: .

DNA: TGTGCCAGCAGAGGGACCAATCAAGCTTTCTTT
CDR3: CASRGTNQAFF
D: .
V: TRBV6-1
J: TRBJ1-1
size: .

DNA: TGTGCCAGCAGCTTAGCTGATAATCAGCCCCAGCATTTT
CDR3: CASSLADNQPQHF
D: .
V: TRBV7-9
J: TRBJ1-5
size: .

DNA: TGTGCCAGCAGTCCCGGACAGCCGAACACCGGGGAGCTGTTTTTT
CDR3: CASSPGQPNTGELFF
D: .
V: TRBV28
J: TRBJ2-2
size: .

DNA: TGTGCCAGCTCCAGACGGGCGCCCAATGAGCAGTTCTTC
CDR3: CASSRRAPNEQFF
D: .
V: TRBV9
J: TRBJ2-1
size: once

DNA: TGTGCCAGCAGTCCGGACAGGGAGATTTACAATGAGCAGTTCTTC
CDR3: CASSPDREIYNEQFF
D: TRBD1
V: TRBV27
J: TRBJ2-1
size: .

DNA: TGTGCCACGGGCGTAGCGGGGGGTGGCACAGATACGCAGTATTTT
CDR3: CATGVAGGGTDTQYF
D: TRBD2
V: TRBV10-3
J: TRBJ2-3
size: .

DNA: TGTGCCAGCAGTCGTGGGGAGGGAACTTCTGGGGCCAACGTCCTGACTTTC
CDR3: CASSRGEGTSGANVLTF
D: TRBD2
V: TRBV2
J: TRBJ2-6
size: .

DNA: TGTGCCAGCAGCTTAGGAATAGGGGGAACAGGGAAGACAGATACGCAGTATTTT
CDR3: CASSLGIGGTGKTDTQYF
D: .
V: TRBV7-2
J: TRBJ2-3
size: .

DNA: TGTGCCAGCAGCTTAGTTTGGACAGGGTCTTTGGGGAACACTGAAGCTTTCTTT
CDR3: CASSLVWTGSLGNTEAFF
D: TRBD1
V: TRBV7-6
J: TRBJ1-1
size: .

DNA: TGCAGCGTTGAAGTGGGAAAGGGCCGAGATACGCAGTATTTT
CDR3: CSVEVGKGRDTQYF
D: .
V: TRBV29-1
J: TRBJ2-3
size: .

DNA: TGTGCCAGCAGCTTGAGGACAGGGGGCTTTGGAAACACCATATATTTT
CDR3: CASSLRTGGFGNTIYF
D: TRBD1
V: TRBV5-6
J: TRBJ1-3
size: .

DNA: TGTGCCAGCAGCCTCAGGTCCGGGAATAATTCACCCCTCCACTTT
CDR3: CASSLRSGNNSPLHF
D: .
V: TRBV4-2
J: TRBJ1-6
size: .